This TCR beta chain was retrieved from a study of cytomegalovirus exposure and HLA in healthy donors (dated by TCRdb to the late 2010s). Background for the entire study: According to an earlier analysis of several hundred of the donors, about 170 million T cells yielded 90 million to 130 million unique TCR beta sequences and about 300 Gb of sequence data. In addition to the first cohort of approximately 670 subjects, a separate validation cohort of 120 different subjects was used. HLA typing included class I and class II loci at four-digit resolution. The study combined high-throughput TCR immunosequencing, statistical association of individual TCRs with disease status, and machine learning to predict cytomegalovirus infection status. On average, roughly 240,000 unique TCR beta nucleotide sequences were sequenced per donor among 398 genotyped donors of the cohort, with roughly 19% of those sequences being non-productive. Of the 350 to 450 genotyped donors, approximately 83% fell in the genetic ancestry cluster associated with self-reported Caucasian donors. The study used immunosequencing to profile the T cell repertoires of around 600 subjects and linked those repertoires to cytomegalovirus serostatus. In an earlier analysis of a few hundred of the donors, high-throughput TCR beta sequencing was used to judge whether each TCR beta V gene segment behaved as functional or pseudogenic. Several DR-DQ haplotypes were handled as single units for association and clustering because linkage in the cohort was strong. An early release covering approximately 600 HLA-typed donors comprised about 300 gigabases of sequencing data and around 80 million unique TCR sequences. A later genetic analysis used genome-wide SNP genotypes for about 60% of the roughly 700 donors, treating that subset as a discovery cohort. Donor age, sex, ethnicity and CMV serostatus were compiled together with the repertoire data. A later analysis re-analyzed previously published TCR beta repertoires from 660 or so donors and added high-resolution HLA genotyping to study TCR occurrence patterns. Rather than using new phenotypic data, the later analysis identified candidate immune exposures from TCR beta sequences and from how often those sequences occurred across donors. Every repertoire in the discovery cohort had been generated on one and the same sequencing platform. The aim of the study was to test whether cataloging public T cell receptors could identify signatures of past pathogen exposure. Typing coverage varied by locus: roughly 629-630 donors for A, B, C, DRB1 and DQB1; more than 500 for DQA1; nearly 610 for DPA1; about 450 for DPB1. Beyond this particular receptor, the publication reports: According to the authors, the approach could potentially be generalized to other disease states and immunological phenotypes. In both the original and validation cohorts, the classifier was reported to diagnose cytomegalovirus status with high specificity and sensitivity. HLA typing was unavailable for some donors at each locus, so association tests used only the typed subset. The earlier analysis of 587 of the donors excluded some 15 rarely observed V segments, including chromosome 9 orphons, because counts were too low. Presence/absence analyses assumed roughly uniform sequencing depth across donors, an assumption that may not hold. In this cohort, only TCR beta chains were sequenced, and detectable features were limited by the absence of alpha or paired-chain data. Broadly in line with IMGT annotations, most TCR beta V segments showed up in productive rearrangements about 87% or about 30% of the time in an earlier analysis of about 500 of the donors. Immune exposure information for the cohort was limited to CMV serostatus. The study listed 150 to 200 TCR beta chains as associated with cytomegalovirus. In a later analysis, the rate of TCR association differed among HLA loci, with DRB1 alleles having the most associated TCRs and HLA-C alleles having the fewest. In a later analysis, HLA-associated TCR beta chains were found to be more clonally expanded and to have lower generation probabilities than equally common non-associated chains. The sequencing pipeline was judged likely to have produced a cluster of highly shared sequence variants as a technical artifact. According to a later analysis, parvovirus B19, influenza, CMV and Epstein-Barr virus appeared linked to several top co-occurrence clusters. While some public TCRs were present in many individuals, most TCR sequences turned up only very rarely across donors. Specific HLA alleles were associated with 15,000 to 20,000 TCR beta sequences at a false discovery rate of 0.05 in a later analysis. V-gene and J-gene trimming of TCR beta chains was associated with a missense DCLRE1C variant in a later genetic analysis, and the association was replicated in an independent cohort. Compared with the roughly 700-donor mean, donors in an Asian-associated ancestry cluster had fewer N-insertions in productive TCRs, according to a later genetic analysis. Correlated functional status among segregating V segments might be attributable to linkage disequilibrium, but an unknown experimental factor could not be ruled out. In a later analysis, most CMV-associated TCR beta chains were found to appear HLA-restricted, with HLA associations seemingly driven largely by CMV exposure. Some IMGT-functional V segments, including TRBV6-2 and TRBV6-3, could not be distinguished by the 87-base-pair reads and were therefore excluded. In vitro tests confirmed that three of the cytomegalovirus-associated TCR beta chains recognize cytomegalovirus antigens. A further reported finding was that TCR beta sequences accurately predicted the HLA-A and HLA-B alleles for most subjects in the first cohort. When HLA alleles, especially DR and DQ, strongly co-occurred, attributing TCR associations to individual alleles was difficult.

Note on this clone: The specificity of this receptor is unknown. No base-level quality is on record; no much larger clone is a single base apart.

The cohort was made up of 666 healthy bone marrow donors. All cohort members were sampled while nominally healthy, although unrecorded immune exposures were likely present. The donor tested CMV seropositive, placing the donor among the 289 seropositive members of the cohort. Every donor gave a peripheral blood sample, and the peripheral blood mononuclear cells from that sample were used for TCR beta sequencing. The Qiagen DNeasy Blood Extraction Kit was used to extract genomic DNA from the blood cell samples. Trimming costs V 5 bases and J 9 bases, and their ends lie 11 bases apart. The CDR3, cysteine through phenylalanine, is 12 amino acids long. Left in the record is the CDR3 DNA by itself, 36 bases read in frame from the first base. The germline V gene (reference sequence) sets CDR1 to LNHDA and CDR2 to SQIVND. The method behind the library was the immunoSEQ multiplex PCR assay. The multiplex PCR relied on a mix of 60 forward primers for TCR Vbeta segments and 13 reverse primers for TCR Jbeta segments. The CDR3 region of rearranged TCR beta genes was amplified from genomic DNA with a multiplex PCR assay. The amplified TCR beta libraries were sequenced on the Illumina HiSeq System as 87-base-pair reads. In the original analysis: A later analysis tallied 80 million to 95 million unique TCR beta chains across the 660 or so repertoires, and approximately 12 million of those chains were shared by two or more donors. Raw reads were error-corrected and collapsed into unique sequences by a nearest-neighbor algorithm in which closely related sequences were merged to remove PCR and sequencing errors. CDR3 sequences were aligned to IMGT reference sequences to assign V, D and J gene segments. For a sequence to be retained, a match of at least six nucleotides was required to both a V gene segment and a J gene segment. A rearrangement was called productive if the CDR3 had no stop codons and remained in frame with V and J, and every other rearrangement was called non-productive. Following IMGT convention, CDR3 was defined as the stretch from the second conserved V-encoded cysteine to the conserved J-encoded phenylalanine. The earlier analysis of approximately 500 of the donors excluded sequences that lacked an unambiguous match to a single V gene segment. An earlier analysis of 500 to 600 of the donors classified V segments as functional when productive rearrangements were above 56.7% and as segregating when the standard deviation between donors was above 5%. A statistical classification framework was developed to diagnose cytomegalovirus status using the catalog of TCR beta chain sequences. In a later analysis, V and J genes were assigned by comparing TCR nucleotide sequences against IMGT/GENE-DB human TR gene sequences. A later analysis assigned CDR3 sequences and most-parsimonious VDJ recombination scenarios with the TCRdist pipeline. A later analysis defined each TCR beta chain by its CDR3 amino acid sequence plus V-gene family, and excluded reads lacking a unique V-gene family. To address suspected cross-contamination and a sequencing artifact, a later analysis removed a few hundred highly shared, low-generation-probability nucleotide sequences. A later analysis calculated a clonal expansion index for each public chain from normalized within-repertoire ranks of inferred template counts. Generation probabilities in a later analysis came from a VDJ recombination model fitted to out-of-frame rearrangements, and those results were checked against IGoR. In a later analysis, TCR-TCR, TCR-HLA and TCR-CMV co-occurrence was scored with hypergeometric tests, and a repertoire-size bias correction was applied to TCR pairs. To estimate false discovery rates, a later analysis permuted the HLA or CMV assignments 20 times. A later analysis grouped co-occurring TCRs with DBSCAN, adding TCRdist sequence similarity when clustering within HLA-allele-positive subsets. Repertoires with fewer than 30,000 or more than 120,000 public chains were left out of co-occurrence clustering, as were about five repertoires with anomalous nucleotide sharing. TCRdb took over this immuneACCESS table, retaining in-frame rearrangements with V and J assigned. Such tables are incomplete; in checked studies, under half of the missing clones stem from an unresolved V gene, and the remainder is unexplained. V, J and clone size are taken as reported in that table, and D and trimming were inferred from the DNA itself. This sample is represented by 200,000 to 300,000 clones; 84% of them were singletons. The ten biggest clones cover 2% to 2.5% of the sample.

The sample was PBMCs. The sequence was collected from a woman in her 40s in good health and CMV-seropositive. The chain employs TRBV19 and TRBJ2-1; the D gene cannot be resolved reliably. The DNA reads TGTGCCAGTAGTGCGACGGGTGGTGAGCAGTTCTTC. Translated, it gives CASSATGGEQFF.